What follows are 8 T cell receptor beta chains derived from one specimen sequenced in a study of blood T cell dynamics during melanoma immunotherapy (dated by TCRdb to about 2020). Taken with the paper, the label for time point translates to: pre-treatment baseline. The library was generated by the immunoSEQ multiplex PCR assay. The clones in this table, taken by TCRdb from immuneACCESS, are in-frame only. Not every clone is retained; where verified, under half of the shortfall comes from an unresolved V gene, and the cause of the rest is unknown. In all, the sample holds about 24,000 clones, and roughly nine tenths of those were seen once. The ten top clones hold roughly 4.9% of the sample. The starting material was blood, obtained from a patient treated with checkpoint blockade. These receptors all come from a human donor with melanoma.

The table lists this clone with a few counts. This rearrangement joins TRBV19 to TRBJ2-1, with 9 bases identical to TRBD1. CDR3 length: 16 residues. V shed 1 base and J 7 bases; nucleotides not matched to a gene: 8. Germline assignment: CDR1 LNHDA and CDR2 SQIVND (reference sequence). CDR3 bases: TGTGCCAGTAGTATAGTTCCGACAGGGGGGTTGAATGAGCAGTTCTTC. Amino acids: CASSIVPTGGLNEQFF.

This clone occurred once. This CDR3 reads CASSTRGGGPQKQFF. As DNA, the CDR3 is TGTGCCAGTAGTACCAGGGGGGGCGGGCCCCAAAAGCAGTTCTTC. The rearrangement uses TRBV19 and TRBJ2-1; either TRBD1 or TRBD2 may fit D (7 bases each). V gave up 4 bases and J gave up 11 bases, with 21 bases separating them. The CDR3 consists of 15 residues. Germline values: CDR1 LNHDA, CDR2 SQIVND (reference sequence).

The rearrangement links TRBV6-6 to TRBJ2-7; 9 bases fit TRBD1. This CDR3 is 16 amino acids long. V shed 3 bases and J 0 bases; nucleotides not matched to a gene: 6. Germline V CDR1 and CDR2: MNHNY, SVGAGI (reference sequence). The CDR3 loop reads CASSYGQGRPSYEQYF. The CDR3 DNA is TGTGCCAGCAGTTATGGACAGGGGCGACCCTCCTACGAGCAGTACTTC.

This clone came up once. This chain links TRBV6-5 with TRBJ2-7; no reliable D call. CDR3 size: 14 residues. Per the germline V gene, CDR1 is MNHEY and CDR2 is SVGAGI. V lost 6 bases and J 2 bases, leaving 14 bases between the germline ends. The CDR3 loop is CASSLDRATYEQYF. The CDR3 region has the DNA TGTGCCAGCAGCCTCGACCGGGCCACCTACGAGCAGTACTTC.

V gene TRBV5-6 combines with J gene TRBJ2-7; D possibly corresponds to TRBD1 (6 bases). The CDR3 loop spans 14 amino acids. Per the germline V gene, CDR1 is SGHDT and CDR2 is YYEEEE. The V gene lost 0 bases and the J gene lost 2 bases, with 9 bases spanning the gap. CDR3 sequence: CASSLGDRPYEQYF. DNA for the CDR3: TGTGCCAGCAGCTTGGGAGACAGGCCCTACGAGCAGTACTTC.

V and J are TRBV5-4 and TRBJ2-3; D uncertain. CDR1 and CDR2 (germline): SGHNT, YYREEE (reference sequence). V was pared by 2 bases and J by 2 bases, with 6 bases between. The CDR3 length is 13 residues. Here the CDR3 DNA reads TGTGCCAGCAGCTTATATAACACAGATACGCAGTATTTT. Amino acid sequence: CASSLYNTDTQYF.

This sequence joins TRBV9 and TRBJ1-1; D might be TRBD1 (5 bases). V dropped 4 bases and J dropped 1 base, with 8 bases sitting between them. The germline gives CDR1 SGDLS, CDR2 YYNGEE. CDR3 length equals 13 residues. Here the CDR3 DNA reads TGTGCCAGCAGCAGGGGTGGGAACACTGAAGCTTTCTTT. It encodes CASSRGGNTEAFF.

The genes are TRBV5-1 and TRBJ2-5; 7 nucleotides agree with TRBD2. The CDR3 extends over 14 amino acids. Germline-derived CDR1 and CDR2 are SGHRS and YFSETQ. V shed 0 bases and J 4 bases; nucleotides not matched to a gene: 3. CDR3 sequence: CASSLGGRGETQYF. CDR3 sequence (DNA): TGCGCCAGCAGCTTGGGCGGGAGAGGAGAGACCCAGTACTTC.